These T cell receptor beta chains were read from a single sample in a study of Ad26.COV2.S vaccination and SARS-CoV-2 variants. Generated by immunoSEQ multiplex PCR, the TCRdb table keeps only in-frame clones and is missing some. The table includes some 390,000 clones, around 85% detected once. The sequencing used peripheral blood, collected in a trial of Ad26.COV2.S vaccine versus placebo. The receptors stem from a person between 18 and 65 years old who received the Ad26.COV2.S COVID-19 vaccine or a placebo. Each CDR3 is given with its conserved first and last residue. The D gene is left open where the match is weak. Part of the rows lack a size; the others show once, few, many or a class for expanded clones.

D gene: NA; J gene: TRBJ1-3; clone size: NA; V gene: TRBV10-2; CDR3 DNA: TGCGCCAGCGCCCTAGGGAACACCATATATTTT; CDR3 protein: CASALGNTIYF
D gene: TRBD1; J gene: TRBJ1-4; clone size: NA; V gene: TRBV2; CDR3 DNA: TGTGCCAGCAGGACGAGGACAGGGGGCGGAAAACTGTTTTTT; CDR3 protein: CASRTRTGGGKLFF
D gene: NA; J gene: TRBJ1-2; clone size: NA; V gene: TRBV10-3; CDR3 DNA: TGTGCCATCAGTAAAGACAGCTTCTATGGCTACACCTTC; CDR3 protein: CAISKDSFYGYTF
D gene: NA; J gene: TRBJ1-2; clone size: NA; V gene: TRBV30; CDR3 DNA: TGTGCCTGGAGTGTGGGGGCCACAGGCTACACCTTC; CDR3 protein: CAWSVGATGYTF
D gene: TRBD1; J gene: TRBJ1-2; clone size: NA; V gene: TRBV4-3; CDR3 DNA: TGCGCCAGCAGCCAAACACAGGGGCGCGGTGGCTACACCTTC; CDR3 protein: CASSQTQGRGGYTF
D gene: TRBD2; J gene: TRBJ2-5; clone size: NA; V gene: TRBV5-1; CDR3 DNA: TGCGCCAGCAGCTTGAGCCAGCGGGGTCGCCCATTCCAAGAGACCCAGTACTTC; CDR3 protein: CASSLSQRGRPFQETQYF
D gene: NA; J gene: TRBJ1-3; clone size: once; V gene: TRBV6-2/TRBV6-3; CDR3 DNA: TGTGCCAGCAGTTACTTATCGGGAAGCTCTGGAAACACCATATATTTT; CDR3 protein: CASSYLSGSSGNTIYF
D gene: NA; J gene: TRBJ2-3; clone size: once; V gene: TRBV4-2; CDR3 DNA: TGTGCCAGCAGCCAAAATAGGTTCACAGATACGCAGTATTTT; CDR3 protein: CASSQNRFTDTQYF
D gene: NA; J gene: TRBJ2-5; clone size: NA; V gene: TRBV5-1; CDR3 DNA: TGCGCCAGCAGCTTGGGGCAGTTTGGAGGGGAGACCCAGTACTTC; CDR3 protein: CASSLGQFGGETQYF
D gene: NA; J gene: TRBJ2-3; clone size: NA; V gene: TRBV14; CDR3 DNA: TGTGCCAGCAGCCTCGGGGGTTACACAGATACGCAGTATTTT; CDR3 protein: CASSLGGYTDTQYF
D gene: NA; J gene: TRBJ1-4; clone size: NA; V gene: TRBV29-1; CDR3 DNA: TGCAGCGTCTCAGGTCCACGAAATGAAAAACTGTTTTTT; CDR3 protein: CSVSGPRNEKLFF
D gene: NA; J gene: TRBJ2-5; clone size: NA; V gene: TRBV6-6; CDR3 DNA: TGTGCCAGCAGTTACGGGCAGTACCAAGAGACCCAGTACTTC; CDR3 protein: CASSYGQYQETQYF
D gene: NA; J gene: TRBJ1-2; clone size: NA; V gene: TRBV12-5; CDR3 DNA: TGTGCTAGTGGTTCCGGGTTTGGCTACACCTTC; CDR3 protein: CASGSGFGYTF
D gene: NA; J gene: TRBJ2-7; clone size: NA; V gene: TRBV21-1; CDR3 DNA: TGTGCCAGCAGCAAAGTTCTAGCGGGGTGCTTCCCCGAGCAGTACTTC; CDR3 protein: CASSKVLAGCFPEQYF
D gene: NA; J gene: TRBJ1-5; clone size: NA; V gene: TRBV6-2/TRBV6-3; CDR3 DNA: TGTGCCAGCAGTTACTCTGGGGGGGCTCAGCCCCAGCATTTT; CDR3 protein: CASSYSGGAQPQHF
D gene: NA; J gene: TRBJ2-2; clone size: few; V gene: TRBV5-1; CDR3 DNA: TGCGCCAGCAGCTTGGATCTGGGTAACACCGGGGAGCTGTTTTTT; CDR3 protein: CASSLDLGNTGELFF
D gene: TRBD1; J gene: TRBJ1-2; clone size: once; V gene: TRBV6-5; CDR3 DNA: TGTGCCAGCAGAAGGAATACAGGGGGCAACTATGGCTACACCTTC; CDR3 protein: CASRRNTGGNYGYTF
D gene: NA; J gene: TRBJ1-5; clone size: few; V gene: TRBV5-8; CDR3 DNA: TGTGCCAGCAGCACAAGGGGCCGGGAGCCCCAGCATTTT; CDR3 protein: CASSTRGREPQHF
D gene: TRBD1; J gene: TRBJ2-7; clone size: NA; V gene: TRBV7-9; CDR3 DNA: TGTGCCAGCAGCTTCCTGGGTGTACAGGGGAAGGACGAGCAGTACTTC; CDR3 protein: CASSFLGVQGKDEQYF
D gene: NA; J gene: TRBJ1-1; clone size: NA; V gene: TRBV19; CDR3 DNA: TGTGCCAGTAGTGCTTCGAGGGGGGGCCGCACAGAAGCTTTCTTT; CDR3 protein: CASSASRGGRTEAFF
D gene: TRBD1; J gene: TRBJ1-6; clone size: NA; V gene: TRBV7-8; CDR3 DNA: TGTGCCAGCAGCTTAGGGGGGTTGAGGGGGCCCGTCTATAATTCACCCCTCCACTTT; CDR3 protein: CASSLGGLRGPVYNSPLHF
D gene: NA; J gene: TRBJ2-2; clone size: few; V gene: TRBV3-1/TRBV3-2; CDR3 DNA: TGTGCCAGCAGCCAAGACACCGGGGAGCTGTTTTTT; CDR3 protein: CASSQDTGELFF
D gene: TRBD2; J gene: TRBJ2-7; clone size: NA; V gene: TRBV2; CDR3 DNA: TGTGCCAGCATAGGACTAGCGGGGACCTACGAGCAGTACTTC; CDR3 protein: CASIGLAGTYEQYF